The source of this T cell receptor (beta chain) is a study of T cells in Graves' hyperthyroidism and ophthalmopathy (dated by TCRdb to between 2017 and 2020). Concerning the study at large: Peripheral blood was collected at initial diagnosis, before any treatment. TCR V-J signatures able to tell the groups apart were searched for in a discovery cohort of around 95 patients, of whom 40 to 45 had Graves' ophthalmopathy and roughly 59 had stable Graves' hyperthyroidism. An independent validation cohort of around 19 hyperthyroidism patients and about 16 patients who later progressed to ophthalmopathy tested prospective prediction of ophthalmopathy. The 75 to 100 discovery patients were randomly divided into training and test sets at a 7:3 ratio. Thyroid tissue and blood T-cell repertoires from about 6 Graves' hyperthyroidism patients were also compared in the study. After sampling, hyperthyroidism patients received methimazole starting at 30 mg daily, and ophthalmopathy patients received high-dose intravenous methylprednisolone. The paper describes TCR Vbeta CDR3 sequencing of 135 peripheral blood samples, made up of about 40 ophthalmopathy patients, over 70 hyperthyroidism patients and roughly 17 progressor patients.

Stable Graves' hyperthyroidism was defined as no progression to ophthalmopathy during 18 months of follow-up. Hyperthyroidism patients were aged 18 to 65 years and newly diagnosed, with disease duration of less than 2 months. Patients with uncontrolled infections, other autoimmune diseases, pregnancy or lactation were excluded. Diagnoses relied on clinical symptoms, serum thyroxine and TRAb, thyroid ultrasound and orbital computed tomography. PBMCs were separated from 10 ml of fresh peripheral blood using Ficoll-Paque density gradient centrifugation. Trizol reagent was used to extract total RNA, and RNA quality was then checked on an Agilent 2100 Bioanalyzer. The TCR beta CDR3 regions were amplified from the RNA transcripts. A first-round RT-PCR of the TCR CDR3 used the HTBI primer set with the Qiagen OneStep RT-PCR kit. A second multiplex PCR round built the libraries, followed by size selection and purification. The libraries were sequenced on an Illumina HiSeq2000 using paired-end 100 bp reads. On the authors' methods: SOAPnuke was used to process the raw data, removing reads that contained adapters or uncalled bases, had a mean Phred below 15, or lacked an exact match to the constant primer or identifier. COPE v1.2.5 was used to merge high-quality paired reads, and clonotypes were defined as unique nucleotide sequences. Clonotypes were aligned to IMGT TRBV, TRBD and TRBJ reference segments using MiTCR v1.1. The analysis was restricted to V-J combinations with a frequency above 0.0001, which together covered about 99% of the repertoires. A TCS score was defined as the ratio between F50 (clonal expansion) and ExV (chaos), using BLOSUM62-based TCRdist between CDR3 peptides within each V-J. Welch's t-statistics and random forest reduced 450 to 600 V-J features to about 12, which were used in a naive Bayes classifier (R e1071). TCRdb ran its own pipeline on the public reads, namely fastp trimming at Q25 and MiXCR clone calling, and kept in-frame beta chains. Here each entry gathers all rows of one CDR3 protein and keeps the most common genes and DNA. V and J calls and clone size were set by TCRdb, not the authors. The sample data list about 720,000 distinct CDR3 sequences, and less than 20% of these were observed just once. Roughly 8% of the sample is held by the ten biggest clonotypes.

The research as a whole found: A 13 V-J signature model separated ophthalmopathy from stable hyperthyroidism, with around 88% sensitivity and about 81% specificity in cross-validation and 80%/75% in testing. Sample size was not statistically predetermined, and blinding of investigators to group allocation was not performed. Most expanded thyroid clonotypes (frequency above 0.001) were also found in blood, which suggests that blood repertoires may mirror thyroid immune responses. During validation, the model predicted progression to ophthalmopathy a median of approximately 6 months ahead of onset, with more than 60% sensitivity and more than 72% specificity.

As regards this clonotype: Its cognate antigen has yet to be identified. No quality values exist for individual bases; no much larger clone is one base distant.

The material sequenced was blood. This TCR came from a man aged 18 to 30 with Graves' hyperthyroidism.

The nucleotide sequence is TGTGCCAGCAGCTTACCCGGGACCCGACTAGCCTATGGCTACACCTTC. This is translated as CASSLPGTRLAYGYTF. The chain is encoded by TRBV7-8 joined to TRBJ1-2, and TRBD1 may be the D gene, going by 5 matching bases. The CDR3 runs 16 residues from the cysteine to the phenylalanine. Here the CDR3 DNA is all that survives: 48 bases in frame from base 1. Reading the germline V gene gives CDR1 SGHVS and CDR2 FQNEAQ. The junction shows trimming of 2 bases on V and 4 bases on J, plus 17 bases between the germline ends.